The source of this TCR beta chain is a study of blood T cell repertoires in COVID-19. Germline V gene lookup returns CDR1 MDHEN and CDR2 SYDVKM. Germline trimming cut 5 bases from V and 2 bases from J; bases unmatched to any gene: 8. The CDR3 consists of 16 residues. Original data processing: Amplified reference gene primers provided the basis for estimating nucleated cell counts. Libraries were prepared by immunoSEQ multiplex PCR; TCRdb keeps only in-frame clonotypes and omits some of them. For V, J and clone size, that table is used; D and trimming come from the DNA. The sample has 350,000 or so clones; 80% to 90% are singletons. Adults between about 18 and 89 years of age took part from 24 US areas.

The sequenced material came from PBMCs or T cells enriched from blood (not recorded which). The chain employs TRBV28 and TRBJ2-1; 8 nucleotides line up with TRBD2. The TCR comes from a middle-aged woman with acute COVID-19. CDR3 loop: CASSPLSSGAYNEQFF. The CDR3 nucleotides read TGTGCCAGCAGTCCTCTTAGTAGCGGGGCCTACAATGAGCAGTTCTTC.